This record concerns one T cell receptor (beta chain) sequence. Its antigen is currently not known. No much larger clone is present one base from it, and per-base qualities are unavailable. This same CDR3 is encoded by further DNA sequences in the sample. These data are taken from a study of shared clonotypes between healthy human individuals (dated by TCRdb to the early 2020s). As for the study more broadly: A few men and two women, aged 18 to 49 years, made up the cohort. Per donor, three plates each were used for CD4 naive and CD4 memory, two for CD8 naive, and one for CD8 memory. To estimate repertoire size and how much clonotype sharing occurs between individuals, the study deeply sequenced the blood TCR repertoires of several healthy adults. To increase sequencing depth and limit assay-specific biases, different laboratories used diverse techniques to prepare libraries and sequence TCR repertoires. Leukapheresis yielded between about 0.94 and 8.9 billion PBMCs per donor. Overall study outcomes, separate from this receptor: Rarefaction of sorted-subset datasets indicated incomplete sequencing despite the large sequencing depth. Naive subsets generally had larger estimated clonotype richness than memory subsets. Sharing across several donors was observed for about 4.8% of naive CD4, over 3% of naive CD8, 2.3% of memory CD4, and about 0.4% of memory CD8 clonotypes. Clonotypes shared by all four sorted-subset donors showed higher generation probabilities than non-shared clonotypes. The small number of donors limited the genetic and exposure-history diversity represented. Sampling was limited to blood, and TCR repertoires in tissue likely differ from TCR repertoires in blood. Pairwise subsampling led to the expectation that sequencing depth would affect the degree of clonotype sharing among donors.

From cysteine to phenylalanine, the CDR3 is 15 amino acids long. Solely the CDR3 DNA is kept, with 45 bases framed from the first base. CDR1 is given as SGHRS and CDR2 as YFSETQ, both from the germline V gene. Trimming costs V 0 bases and J 4 bases, and their ends lie 11 bases apart. TCR CDR3 regions were amplified from genomic DNA by multiplex PCR using the deep immunoSEQ assay. For each cell subset, the extracted genomic DNA was distributed evenly across all wells of several immunoSEQ 96-well plates, and each plate served as one replicate. For sorted subsets, around 200 ng genomic DNA, equal to some 28,000 T cell genomes, was loaded into each replicate PCR. The purified libraries were quantified using a Qubit 3.0 fluorometer, sized with a Bioanalyzer 2100, and then quantified again using the KAPA Library Quantification kit. Every immunoSEQ 96-well plate was sequenced on a separate single-read 150-cycle Illumina NextSeq 550 flow cell. In the paper's pipeline: The immunoSEQ output contained only junctional sequences without quality scores, so filtering could not match that applied to full-length reads. To assign V/J genes and CDR3, sequences were annotated using PyIR, a Python wrapper for IgBLAST v1.9, with IMGT germline references. Any read was removed if the V/J assignment was weak (E-value above 1e-6), the CDR3 was missing, or the read contained stop codons, out-of-frame junctions, or ambiguous translated residues. A V3J clonotype was defined by an identical inferred V gene, J gene, and CDR3 amino acid sequence. To compute the percentage overlap between repertoires, the number of shared unique clonotypes was divided by the size of the smaller repertoire. Three approaches were used to assess repertoire richness: RTK rarefaction, the Chao1 estimator, and Recon v2.1 estimates of unobserved clonotypes. Generation probabilities for all TCRbeta clonotypes obtained by the gDNA method from a handful of donors were computed using OLGA. In its TCRdb copy, this immuneACCESS table keeps in-frame sequences only and misses some clones. Where compared with another copy, unresolved V genes explain less than half of these, and the others have no known cause. For V, J and clone size, that table is used; D and trimming come from the DNA. A total of around 700,000 clones appear in this sample, 60% to 80% of them only once. The biggest ten clones account for 1.5% to 2% of the sample.

The donors were healthy, HIV-negative adults with no recently reported acute infections or vaccinations. Only Caucasian adults living in Nashville, Tennessee, USA were represented among the donors. Magnetic negative selection was used to enrich CD4+ T cells, after which naive cells were positively selected on CD45RA and the negative fraction became the memory subset. Blood was collected by leukapheresis, and PBMCs were isolated by Ficoll-Histopaque density gradient centrifugation and then cryopreserved in liquid nitrogen vapor phase. Analytical flow cytometry was used to check the purity and quantity of each magnetically sorted T cell population. Genomic DNA was isolated from every sorted fraction and measured by UV absorbance on a Nanodrop 2000c.

This sequence was found in a woman in her thirties in good health. This sequence uses TRBV5-1 and TRBJ2-1; confidence is insufficient to name the D gene. Sample: memory CD4+ T cells sorted from blood. Read against the paper, the sample's cell subset or site label means: CD45RA-negative fraction. The nucleotide sequence is given as TGCGCCAGCAGCTTGGATAGTACCTCTTACAATGAGCAGTTCTTC. This codes for CASSLDSTSYNEQFF.